The rows below give T cell receptor beta chains drawn from one sample of a study of Tregs in tolerant kidney transplant recipients. Their antigen targets remain unknown. TCRdb's copy holds only in-frame clones and misses some; the assay was immunoSEQ multiplex PCR. The sample holds thousands of clones, just under 35% seen once. Specimen: CD8+ T cells from blood cultured with allogeneic cells, collected before the transplant. These receptors all stem from a human patient who received a combined kidney and bone marrow transplant. CDR3s include the opening cysteine and the closing phenylalanine or tryptophan. A D gene is named only where the DNA matches it firmly. Size is omitted from some rows. Given values are once, few, many or a class for expanded clones.

>TRBD2|15|TRBV18|.|TRBJ2-1
CASSPVGRGGLLEFF
TGTGCCAGCTCACCGGTGGGGCGGGGGGGCCTGTTGGAGTTCTTC
>.|16|TRBV7-2|few|TRBJ2-1
CASSLALRGSYNEQFF
TGTGCCAGCAGCTTAGCTCTGAGGGGGTCATACAATGAGCAGTTCTTC
>.|14|TRBV15|.|TRBJ1-5
CATSRDPVGQPQHF
TGTGCCACCAGCAGAGATCCGGTCGGTCAGCCCCAGCATTTT
>.|15|TRBV4-1|.|TRBJ2-3
CASSQDEGVTDTQYF
TGCGCCAGCAGCCAAGATGAGGGGGTGACAGATACGCAGTATTTT
>.|16|TRBV27|few|TRBJ1-1
CASSSDWTPRNTEAFF
TGTGCCAGCAGTTCCGACTGGACACCGAGGAACACTGAAGCTTTCTTT
>TRBD1|15|TRBV6-1|few|TRBJ2-7
CASTAIRDREREQYF
TGTGCCAGCACCGCAATAAGGGACAGGGAGAGGGAGCAGTACTTC
>TRBD1|15|TRBV7-2|.|TRBJ1-2
CASSSRTGLHYGYTF
TGTGCCAGCAGCTCCAGGACAGGGCTTCATTATGGCTACACCTTC
>TRBD2|15|TRBV27|.|TRBJ2-1
CASSLASGAYNEQFF
TGTGCCAGCAGTTTGGCTAGCGGGGCTTACAATGAGCAGTTCTTC
>.|16|TRBV7-3|.|TRBJ2-7
CASSLARGGFHYEQYF
TGTGCCAGCAGCTTAGCAAGGGGGGGATTTCACTACGAGCAGTACTTC
>TRBD2|15|TRBV7-9|medium-sized|TRBJ2-1
CASTTGLAGYNEQFF
TGTGCCAGCACAACGGGACTAGCGGGCTACAATGAGCAGTTCTTC
>.|14|TRBV10-1|.|TRBJ2-7
CAGSEGERQGEQYF
TGCGCCGGCAGTGAGGGTGAGCGGCAGGGGGAGCAGTACTTC
>.|13|TRBV11-3|.|TRBJ2-3
CASSSPLRDTQYF
TGTGCCAGCAGCTCACCGCTGCGAGATACGCAGTATTTT
>.|11|TRBV2|.|TRBJ2-7
CASSPTYEQYF
TGTGCCAGCAGTCCAACCTACGAGCAGTACTTC
>.|13|TRBV12-5|medium-sized|TRBJ1-3
CASGQYSGNTIYF
TGTGCTAGTGGTCAGTACTCTGGAAACACCATATATTTT
>.|13|TRBV7-2|once|TRBJ2-3
CASSLELRNTQYF
TGTGCCAGCAGCTTAGAACTGCGAAATACGCAGTATTTT
>TRBD1|13|TRBV6-5|few|TRBJ1-2
CASSYGTGTGYTF
TGTGCCAGCAGTTACGGGACAGGGACTGGCTACACCTTC
>TRBD2|14|TRBV2|few|TRBJ2-3
CARGLAGDWDTQYF
TGTGCCAGGGGACTAGCGGGAGATTGGGATACGCAGTATTTT
>TRBD1|15|TRBV30|.|TRBJ1-6
CAWSVMDRDNSPLHF
TGTGCCTGGAGTGTAATGGACAGGGATAATTCCCCCCTCCACTTT
>TRBD2|20|TRBV7-8|few|TRBJ2-2
CASSLVPLGSGKTSTGELFF
TGTGCCAGCAGCTTAGTCCCGCTGGGGAGCGGGAAAACTTCCACCGGGGAGCTGTTTTTT
>TRBD2|17|TRBV27|.|TRBJ2-5
CASSLILAGGPTETQYF
TGTGCCAGCAGTTTAATCCTAGCGGGAGGGCCAACAGAGACCCAGTACTTC
>TRBD1|17|TRBV7-2|.|TRBJ2-1
CASSLRYGTGGGNEQFF
TGTGCCAGCAGCTTAAGGTATGGGACAGGGGGCGGCAATGAGCAGTTCTTC
>TRBD1|13|TRBV27|.|TRBJ2-7
CASSTGTGGEQYF
TGTGCCAGCAGTACCGGGACAGGGGGCGAGCAGTACTTC
>.|14|TRBV7-9|.|TRBJ2-4
CAWGTPLAKNIQYF
TGTGCCTGGGGGACACCCTTAGCCAAAAACATTCAGTACTTC
>.|15|TRBV11-2|medium-sized|TRBJ2-7
CASSLGAGRGYEQYF
TGTGCCAGCAGCTTAGGTGCGGGAAGAGGGTACGAGCAGTACTTC
>.|14|TRBV1|.|TRBJ2-7
CTSSRYQNPYEQYF
TGCACCAGCAGCCGGTACCAGAACCCCTACGAGCAGTACTTC
>TRBD2|15|TRBV7-3|.|TRBJ2-2
CASSSLAANTGELFF
TGTGCCAGCAGCTCTCTAGCGGCGAACACCGGGGAGCTGTTTTTT
>TRBD1|16|TRBV12-5|.|TRBJ2-7
CASGLAQGTGSDEQYF
TGTGCTAGTGGTTTGGCTCAAGGGACAGGGAGCGACGAGCAGTACTTC
>.|15|TRBV9|few|TRBJ1-2
CASSVVGGANYGYTF
TGTGCCAGCAGCGTAGTGGGGGGAGCCAACTATGGCTACACCTTC
>TRBD1|20|TRBV27|.|TRBJ2-6
CASSFLALGQGPSGANVLTF
TGTGCCAGCAGTTTCTTGGCGCTAGGACAGGGCCCTTCTGGGGCCAACGTCCTGACTTTC
>TRBD1|15|TRBV2|medium-sized|TRBJ1-2
CASSEVGGRKYGYTF
TGTGCCAGCAGTGAAGTAGGGGGCAGGAAATATGGCTACACCTTC
>TRBD1|14|TRBV5-1|few|TRBJ1-3
CASQDRGSGNTIYF
TGCGCCAGCCAAGACAGGGGATCTGGAAACACCATATATTTT
>.|17|TRBV9|few|TRBJ1-5
CASSVVVGRGSNQPQHF
TGTGCCAGCAGCGTAGTGGTGGGAAGGGGTAGCAATCAGCCCCAGCATTTT
>TRBD1|15|TRBV4-1|medium-sized|TRBJ2-7
CASSQERDRGYEQYF
TGCGCCAGCAGCCAAGAACGGGACAGGGGCTACGAGCAGTACTTC
>.|15|TRBV4-1|.|TRBJ1-4
CASSQIQGLFEKLFF
TGCGCCAGCAGCCAAATACAGGGATTGTTTGAAAAACTGTTTTTT
>TRBD1|14|TRBV29-1|.|TRBJ1-1
CSGGAGGENTEAFF
TGCAGCGGCGGGGCAGGGGGCGAGAACACTGAAGCTTTCTTT
>.|16|TRBV27|medium-sized|TRBJ2-6
CASSLLGPTGANVLTF
TGTGCCAGCAGTTTACTGGGGCCAACTGGGGCCAACGTCCTGACTTTC
>.|13|TRBV2|.|TRBJ2-3
CASNWGVTDTQYF
TGTGCCAGCAATTGGGGGGTCACAGATACGCAGTATTTT
>.|15|TRBV27|few|TRBJ1-1
CASSSRPAVNTEAFF
TGTGCCAGCAGTTCCCGCCCCGCGGTCAACACTGAAGCTTTCTTT
>.|15|TRBV5-1|.|TRBJ2-7
CASSWSREGPYEQYF
TGCGCCAGCAGCTGGTCCCGGGAAGGCCCCTACGAGCAGTACTTC
>.|13|TRBV5-4|few|TRBJ1-1
CASSFLGGTEAFF
TGTGCCAGCAGCTTCTTGGGGGGAACTGAAGCTTTCTTT
>TRBD2|15|TRBV4-2|.|TRBJ2-1
CASSQALAAYNEQFF
TGTGCCAGCAGCCAAGCTCTAGCGGCCTACAATGAGCAGTTCTTC
>TRBD2|16|TRBV27|.|TRBJ2-1
CASSLLLAGGPHEQFF
TGTGCCAGCAGTTTATTACTAGCGGGAGGGCCCCATGAGCAGTTCTTC
>.|13|TRBV7-9|few|TRBJ2-1
CASSFANYNEQFF
TGTGCCAGCAGCTTCGCGAACTACAATGAGCAGTTCTTC
>TRBD2|14|TRBV6-5|few|TRBJ2-1
CASSLGLVGNEQFF
TGTGCCAGCAGTTTGGGACTAGTCGGCAATGAGCAGTTCTTC
>.|15|TRBV19|.|TRBJ2-7
CASSIQNGVSYEQYF
TGTGCCAGTAGTATTCAGAACGGAGTCTCCTACGAGCAGTACTTC
>TRBD1|14|TRBV10-2|.|TRBJ1-1
CASRQGLMNTEAFF
TGCGCCAGCCGACAGGGACTCATGAACACTGAAGCTTTCTTT
>.|16|TRBV19|few|TRBJ1-5
CASRTRTETSNQPQHF
TGTGCCAGTAGAACTCGGACAGAGACGAGCAATCAGCCCCAGCATTTT
>.|12|TRBV19|.|TRBJ1-6
CASSVDSLTLHF
TGTGCCAGTAGTGTAGACAGTTTGACCCTCCACTTT
>.|15|TRBV13|.|TRBJ2-7
CASSLEQGRNNEQYF
TGTGCCAGCAGCTTAGAACAGGGACGAAATAACGAGCAGTACTTC
>.|14|TRBV27|few|TRBJ2-7
CASSLGGGAYEQYF
TGTGCCAGCAGTTTAGGAGGGGGGGCCTACGAGCAGTACTTC
>.|10|TRBV6-5|.|TRBJ1-1
CASRGRIAFF
TGTGCCAGCAGGGGGAGAATAGCTTTCTTT
>TRBD1|16|TRBV4-3|medium-sized|TRBJ1-2
CASSQEQGAATYGYTF
TGCGCCAGCAGCCAAGAACAGGGGGCAGCTACCTATGGCTACACCTTC
>.|15|TRBV6-5|few|TRBJ1-1
CASSYPLGGRTEAFF
TGTGCCAGCAGTTACCCCCTAGGAGGGCGCACTGAAGCTTTCTTT
>TRBD1|19|TRBV18|.|TRBJ2-5
CASSPPRNPGQGSQETQYF
TGTGCCAGCTCACCACCGAGAAATCCGGGACAGGGAAGCCAAGAGACCCAGTACTTC